The TCR beta chain under discussion was sequenced for a study of PD-1 blockade in classical Hodgkin lymphoma. The repertoire was sequenced with immunoSEQ multiplex PCR; TCRdb's copy has only in-frame clones and lacks some. The sample has about 58,000 clones, 88% seen once. Exposure to brentuximab vedotin varied, and each patient had relapsed following autologous stem cell transplantation. Sequenced material: peripheral blood mononuclear cells (PBMCs), taken before the second cycle of nivolumab. The source of this sequence is a human donor with classical Hodgkin lymphoma.

CDR3 DNA: TGTGCCAGCAGCCACGGGCGGGCTCCCTATAGCAATCAGCCCCAGCATTTT. Translating it yields CASSHGRAPYSNQPQHF. The rearrangement joins TRBV7-9 to TRBJ1-5; D not resolved. The V and J ends lost 5 bases and 0 bases respectively, with 17 bases between them. Germline CDR1 SEHNR, CDR2 FQNEAQ (reference sequence). The CDR3 has 17 residues.